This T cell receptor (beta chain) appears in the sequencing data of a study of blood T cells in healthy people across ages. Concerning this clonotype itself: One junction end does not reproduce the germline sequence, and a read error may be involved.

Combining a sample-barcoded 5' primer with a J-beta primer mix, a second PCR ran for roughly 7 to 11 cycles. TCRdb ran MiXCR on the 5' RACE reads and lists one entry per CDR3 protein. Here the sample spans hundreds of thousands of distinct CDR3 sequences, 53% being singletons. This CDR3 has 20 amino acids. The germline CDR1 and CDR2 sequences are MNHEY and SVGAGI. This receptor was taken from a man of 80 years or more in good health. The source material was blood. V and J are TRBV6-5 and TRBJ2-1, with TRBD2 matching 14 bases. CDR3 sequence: CASSYLTGLAGETAYNEQFF. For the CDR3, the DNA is TGTGCCAGCAGCTACTTGACGGGACTAGCGGGAGAAACGGCCTACAATGAGCAGTTCTTC.